What follows is one T cell receptor beta chain and its context. How the authors handled the data: Researchers report that nucleated cell counts were estimated from reference gene primer amplification. Measured with immunoSEQ multiplex PCR; TCRdb has only the in-frame clones, and not every one. V, J and clone size derive from that table, while D and trimming were established from the DNA sequence. This table has about 210,000 clones, roughly 94% appearing once. These data come from a study of blood T cell repertoires in COVID-19. Study-level information: Samples came from the United States, Italy and Spain, spanning acute and convalescent COVID-19. Nucleic acid was either cDNA or gDNA, and it came from T cells, B-cell-depleted T cells, or PBMCs.

CDR3 length: 14 residues. Unmatched junction bases numbered 5, after V lost 2 bases and J lost 7 bases. CDR1 and CDR2 from the germline V gene are MNHEY and SMNVEV (reference sequence). The receptor's source is a man aged 25-45 years with acute or convalescent COVID-19. The V call is TRBV27, the J call TRBJ2-3, with 8 bases lining up with TRBD2. The sample taken for sequencing was peripheral blood. The DNA for the CDR3 is TGTGCCAGCAGTTTACCGACTAGCGTACATACGCAGTATTTT. Amino acid sequence: CASSLPTSVHTQYF.